This TCR beta chain appears in the sequencing data of a study of T cells expressing NK-cell markers. Looking at the study overall: Just one sequenced donor of eight was HCMV-seronegative, while seven were seropositive.

The CDR3 is 13 amino acids. Per germline, CDR1 SEHNR and CDR2 FQNEAQ (reference sequence). Production of TCR beta cDNA relied on 5'RACE template switching with UMIs. Reanalyzing the 5' RACE reads, TCRdb keeps one entry per CDR3 protein, without DNA. The clone table shows hundreds of thousands of distinct CDR3 sequences, with the ten largest holding under 7.5%. The sequence derives from a woman aged 18 to 75 in good health. This chain links TRBV7-9 with TRBJ2-7. Sequencing input: blood T cells: a sorted CD56 or NKG2C T cell subset, CD4+ or CD8+ T cells, or bulk PBMC T cells (not recorded which). This chain's CDR3 is CASSSTSYYEQYF.